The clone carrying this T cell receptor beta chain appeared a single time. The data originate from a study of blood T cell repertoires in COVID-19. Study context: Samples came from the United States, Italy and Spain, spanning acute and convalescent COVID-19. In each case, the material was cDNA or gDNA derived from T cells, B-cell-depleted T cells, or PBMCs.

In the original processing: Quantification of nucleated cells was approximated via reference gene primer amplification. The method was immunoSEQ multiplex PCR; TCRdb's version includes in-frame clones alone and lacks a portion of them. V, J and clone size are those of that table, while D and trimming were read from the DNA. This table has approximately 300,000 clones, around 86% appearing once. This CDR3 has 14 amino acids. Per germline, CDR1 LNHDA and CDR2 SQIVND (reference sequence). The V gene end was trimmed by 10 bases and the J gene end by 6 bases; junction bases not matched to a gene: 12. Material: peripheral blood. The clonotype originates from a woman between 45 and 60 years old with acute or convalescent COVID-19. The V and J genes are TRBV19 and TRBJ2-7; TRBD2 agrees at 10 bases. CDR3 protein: CATTPSGRAVEQYF. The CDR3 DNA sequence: TGTGCCACCACCCCAAGCGGGAGGGCCGTCGAGCAGTACTTC.